The subject of this entry is one TCR beta chain. Trimming cost V 3 bases and J 7 bases, with 12 bases left between them. CDR1 MNHEY and CDR2 SVGAGI come from the germline V gene. The CDR3 length is 13 residues. The sample is drawn from a study of cytotoxic CD8 clonotypes in ibrutinib-treated CLL. TCRdb's table, derived via immunoSEQ multiplex PCR, lists solely in-frame clones and lacks some. Here the sample spans about 160,000 clones, 70% to 90% being singletons. The V gene is TRBV6-5, the J gene TRBJ1-2; D is uncertain. This receptor was taken from a human donor with chronic lymphocytic leukemia. This specimen consisted of PBMCs, obtained at disease progression, from a patient treated with ibrutinib. CDR3 bases: TGTGCCAGCAGTTATATCAGAGGGTTTGGCTACACCTTC. Translated, it gives CASSYIRGFGYTF.